What follows are 3 T cell receptor beta chains derived from one specimen sequenced in a study of long-term antiretroviral therapy in people with HIV (dated by TCRdb to 2021 to 2024). The immunoSEQ hsTCRB v3.0 assay was used at survey level resolution to sequence the TRB variable region. This is the immuneACCESS table as TCRdb keeps it, with only in-frame sequences that have V and J called. A part of the clones is gone; compared with another copy, unresolved V genes explain less than half, and the rest is unexplained. Recorded for this sample are fewer than 25,000 clones; approximately 88% of them occurred a single time. 4.3% of the sample lies in the top ten. The sequences come from unsorted PBMCs, collected almost 6 years after starting antiretroviral therapy. The receptor source for this set is a man aged 25 to 45 with HIV.

J is TRBJ1-5 and V is TRBV7-8, with 7 bases matching TRBD1. The V gene's germline CDR1 is SGHVS and CDR2 FQNEAQ. CDR3 length: 13 amino acids. Trimming removed 5 bases from V and 8 bases from J; junction bases left unmatched: 6. CDR3 sequence: CASSRDSHEPQHF. The DNA for the CDR3 is TGTGCCAGCAGCAGGGACAGCCATGAGCCCCAGCATTTT.

The CDR3 protein is CASSVGTASYGYTF. The CDR3 DNA reads TGCGCCAGCAGCGTCGGGACGGCCTCCTATGGCTACACCTTC. V and J are TRBV4-1 and TRBJ1-2, with a tentative D call TRBD1 (5 bases). Between the trimmed V and J ends, which lost 5 bases and 4 bases, there was a span of 14 bases. CDR3 size: 14 residues. Germline V CDR1 and CDR2: MGHRA, YSYEKL.

This clone was recorded a few times. The chain recombines TRBV7-3 with TRBJ2-7; 7 nucleotides align to TRBD1. This CDR3 region has 13 residues. The germline gives CDR1 SGHTA, CDR2 FQGTGA. V was pared by 3 bases and J by 2 bases, with 1 base of the junction left unmatched. The CDR3 region has the DNA TGTGCCAGCAGCTTTGGGACAGCCTACGAGCAGTACTTC. Its protein product is CASSFGTAYEQYF.